This TCR beta chain appears in the sequencing data of a study of blood T cells in healthy people across ages. Using a J-beta primer mix together with a sample-barcoded 5' primer, a second PCR was run for roughly 6 to 12 cycles. Per sample, CDR3-containing paired-end reads numbered at least 3 million. Using its own MiXCR run on the 5' RACE reads, TCRdb lists one record per CDR3 protein. The table records about 650,000 distinct CDR3 sequences, about 32% of them present only once. PBMCs, at least 6.5 million per sample, were isolated. V was pared by 1 base and J by 6 bases, with 16 bases between. CDR1 is SEHNR and CDR2 is FQNEAQ in the germline V gene (reference sequence). CDR3 length equals 16 residues. Study-wide results and caveats: Observed TCR beta diversity showed a strong correlation with the percentage of naive T cells as measured by flow cytometry. Among T cells, TCR beta diversity per million cells dropped roughly linearly as age rose.

This clonotype has at least ten counts. No antigen is known for it. The specimen sequenced was blood. V and J are TRBV7-9 and TRBJ2-4; a possible D gene is TRBD2 (6 bases). This receptor was identified in an elderly woman in good health. The CDR3 nucleotides read TGTGCCAGCAGCTTAGTTCTCCAGGGAGGAGGAAACATTCAGTACTTC. Amino acid sequence: CASSLVLQGGGNIQYF. The variable domain in full, completed from reference TRBV7-9 and TRBJ2-4, reads DTGVSQNPRHKITKRGQNVTFRCDPISEHNRLYWYRQTLGQGPEFLTYFQNEAQLEKSRLLSDRFSAERPKGSFSTLEIQRTEQGDSAMYLCASSLVLQGGGNIQYFGAGTRLSVL.